Shown below are 26 T cell receptor beta chains from a single sample sequenced in a study of cytomegalovirus exposure and HLA in healthy donors (dated by TCRdb to about 2017). Library generation was performed with the immunoSEQ multiplex PCR assay. A mixture of 60 forward primers for TCR Vbeta segments and 13 reverse primers for TCR Jbeta segments was used in the multiplex PCR. In TCRdb, the immuneACCESS table is reduced to in-frame sequences with V and J assigned. These tables do not hold every clone; where another copy was compared, an unresolved V gene accounts for under half, and the others remain unexplained. This sample comprises some 120,000 clones, about 68% of them detected only once. The ten largest clones add up to under 5% of the sample. Sequenced sample: PBMCs. The source is a man aged 40-49 years in good health and CMV-seropositive.

This chain joins TRBV18 and TRBJ2-7; the match to TRBD2 covers 8 bases. The CDR3 consists of 16 residues. CDR1 is KGHSH and CDR2 is LQKENI in the germline V gene. The ends lost 2 bases at V and 4 bases at J; junction bases unmatched: 10. CDR3 DNA: TGTGCCAGCTCACCAGTGATTAGCGGGGACTTATACGAGCAGTACTTC. The encoded protein is CASSPVISGDLYEQYF.

The chain employs TRBV28 and TRBJ2-7, with a possible D match to TRBD1 (6 bases). Germline V gives CDR1 MDHEN, CDR2 SYDVKM. This CDR3 has 14 residues. Trimming removed 9 bases at V and 3 bases at J, with 18 bases between. In DNA form, the CDR3 reads TGTGCCAGTCACAATAGACAGGCGAACTACGAGCAGTACTTC. Its protein product is CASHNRQANYEQYF.

In this sample, this clone turned up a few times. The chain has TRBV4-1 and TRBJ1-6, with D maybe TRBD1 (5 bases). The V end was cut by 0 bases, the J end by 2 bases, with 17 bases between. Germline loops: CDR1 MGHRA, CDR2 YSYEKL. There are 19 residues in the CDR3. The CDR3 reads CASSQERQGGRAYNSPLHF. The CDR3 nucleotides read TGCGCCAGCAGCCAAGAGCGCCAGGGAGGACGCGCCTATAATTCACCCCTCCACTTT.

V gene TRBV30 combines with J gene TRBJ2-7; TRBD1 matches 10 bases. This CDR3 contains 14 residues. The V gene's germline CDR1 is GTSNPN and CDR2 SVGIG (reference sequence). J gave up 5 bases and V 3 bases, and 7 bases lay outside the gene matches. The CDR3 DNA sequence: TGTGCCTGGAGGGCGGGACAGGGGTTCCACGAGCAGTACTTC. Protein product: CAWRAGQGFHEQYF.

J is TRBJ1-1 and V is TRBV6-1; TRBD1 agrees at 7 bases. CDR3 length: 13 residues. V shed 6 bases, J shed 7 bases, and the junction held 8 bases outside the gene matches. Germline CDR1 is MNHNS and CDR2 is SASEGT. For the CDR3, the DNA is TGTGCCAGCAGAAAGACAGGGTCGGTTGAAGCTTTCTTT. It codes for CASRKTGSVEAFF.

V is TRBV7-9 and J is TRBJ2-7; 7 nucleotides agree with TRBD1. With 5 bases clipped from V and 7 bases from J, the junction kept 8 bases outside the gene matches. This CDR3 contains 13 residues. Per the germline V gene, CDR1 is SEHNR and CDR2 is FQNEAQ (reference sequence). Here the CDR3 reads CASSRTGADEQYF. CDR3 coding DNA: TGTGCCAGCAGCCGAACAGGGGCGGATGAGCAGTACTTC.

The chain joins TRBV7-9 to TRBJ1-1; D possibly corresponds to TRBD1 (5 bases). With 1 base removed from V and 8 bases from J, the gap between germline ends came to 8 bases. Germline-derived CDR1 and CDR2 are SEHNR and FQNEAQ (reference sequence). The CDR3 totals 12 residues. CDR3 sequence: CASSLEGPEAFF. The CDR3 DNA reads as TGTGCCAGCAGCTTAGAGGGGCCCGAAGCTTTCTTT.

V gene TRBV4-3 combines with J gene TRBJ2-1; 7 nucleotides agree with TRBD1. The germline gives CDR1 LGHNA, CDR2 YSLEER. V was clipped by 4 bases and J by 0 bases; unmatched bases: 3. The CDR3 extends over 15 amino acids. CDR3 loop: CASSRDSRSYNEQFF. In DNA, the CDR3 is TGCGCCAGCAGCCGGGACAGTCGCTCCTACAATGAGCAGTTCTTC.

The rearrangement joins TRBV6-1 to TRBJ2-1; 8 bases are a match to TRBD1. From germline, CDR1 is MNHNS and CDR2 SASEGT. Germline trimming cut 4 bases from V and 8 bases from J; bases unmatched to any gene: 7. The CDR3 covers 14 residues. The DNA of the CDR3 is TGTGCCAGCAGTGGGACAGGGCCTGCTCATGAGCAGTTCTTC. Amino acids: CASSGTGPAHEQFF.

The genes are TRBV30 and TRBJ1-1, with TRBD1 as a possible D gene (5 bases). V lost 2 bases and J 1 base, leaving 8 bases between the germline ends. The length of the CDR3 is 13 residues. CDR1 is GTSNPN and CDR2 is SVGIG in the germline V gene (reference sequence). The CDR3 DNA follows: TGTGCCTGGAGTTGGGGCGGGAACACTGAAGCTTTCTTT. As protein: CAWSWGGNTEAFF.

This clone was counted only a few times. The V gene is TRBV5-1, the J gene TRBJ1-3; D gene ambiguous. Deletions cut 0 bases from V and 4 bases from J, with 2 bases between. The CDR3 is 12 residues long. The germline CDR1 and CDR2 sequences are SGHRS and YFSETQ. The CDR3 DNA follows: TGCGCCAGCAGCTTGGCGGGAAACACCATATATTTT. This translates into CASSLAGNTIYF.

The rearrangement joins TRBV6-4 to TRBJ1-1; no firm D call. Per germline, CDR1 MRHNA and CDR2 SNTAGT. The CDR3 is 15 residues long. Deletions cut 2 bases from V and 7 bases from J, with 17 bases between. CDR3 DNA: TGTGCCAGCAGTGACAAAGACACCGGAGGTCATGAAGCTTTCTTT. Translating gives CASSDKDTGGHEAFF.

In DNA, the CDR3 is TGTGCCAGCAGCTTGGGTGACAGAGGGAACACTGAAGCTTTCTTT. Translating it yields CASSLGDRGNTEAFF. This chain uses TRBV5-4 with TRBJ1-1, with a weak D call TRBD1 (5 bases). V dropped 0 bases and J dropped 1 base, with 10 bases sitting between them. The CDR3 is made up of 15 amino acids. Germline V gene data show CDR1 as SGHNT and CDR2 as YYREEE (reference sequence).

The chain recombines TRBV13 with TRBJ2-2; 9 bases match TRBD1. Germline loops: CDR1 PRHDT, CDR2 FYEKMQ (reference sequence). V dropped 5 bases and J dropped 6; count of bases not matched to a gene: 7. The CDR3 totals 15 residues. CDR3 protein: CASSLGTGNPGELFF. The CDR3 coding sequence is TGTGCCAGCAGCCTCGGGACAGGGAATCCCGGGGAGCTGTTTTTT.

This chain connects TRBV7-2 to TRBJ2-1, with 9 bases identical to TRBD1. Germline V gene lookup returns CDR1 SGHTA and CDR2 FQGNSA. With V trimmed by 3 bases and J by 7 bases, 7 bases remained unmatched. The length of the CDR3 is 15 residues. CDR3 sequence reads: CASSLGQGRKNEQFF. The CDR3 DNA reads TGTGCCAGCAGCTTGGGACAGGGACGGAAGAATGAGCAGTTCTTC. The full variable domain, rest sourced from reference TRBV7-2 and TRBJ2-1, is GAGVSQSPSNKVTEKGKDVELRCDPISGHTALYWYRQSLGQGLEFLIYFQGNSAPDKSGLPSDRFSAERTGGSVSTLTIQRTQQEDSAVYLCASSLGQGRKNEQFFGPGTRLTVL.

The chain employs TRBV10-3 and TRBJ1-3; TRBD1 matches at 7 bases. The J segment lost 2 bases and the V segment lost 7 bases, leaving 2 bases of the junction unmatched. The CDR3 length is 13 residues. Germline CDR1 and CDR2: ENHRY and SYGVKD. CDR3 sequence (DNA): TGTGCCATCACCACAGGGGCTGGAAACACCATATATTTT. This codes for CAITTGAGNTIYF.

V gene TRBV19 combines with J gene TRBJ2-3; 8 positions match TRBD1. With V trimmed by 5 bases and J by 2 bases, 9 bases remained unmatched. The germline gives CDR1 LNHDA, CDR2 SQIVND (reference sequence). CDR3 length: 16 residues. The CDR3 DNA reads TGTGCCAGTAGTTCACCACGGGACAGGAACACAGATACGCAGTATTTT. Translation gives CASSSPRDRNTDTQYF.

The CDR3 reads CASSLEGGLEAFF. The DNA for the CDR3 is TGTGCCAGCAGTTTAGAGGGGGGGCTTGAAGCTTTCTTT. This chain joins TRBV27 and TRBJ1-1; a possible D gene is TRBD1 (6 bases). Looked up from germline, CDR1 is MNHEY and CDR2 is SMNVEV (reference sequence). Trimming removed 2 bases at V and 7 bases at J, with 11 bases between. This CDR3 comprises 13 residues.

The chain combines TRBV4-3 with TRBJ2-1; 11 bases map to TRBD2. The V segment lost 1 base and the J segment 10 bases; nucleotides outside the gene matches: 9. There are 16 residues in the CDR3. The germline V gene has CDR1 LGHNA and CDR2 YSLEER. CDR3 coding DNA: TGCGCCAGCAGCCAAGGGGTAGCGGGAGGGCCGGGGGAGCAGTTCTTC. It translates to CASSQGVAGGPGEQFF.

This chain links TRBV5-6 with TRBJ1-1; TRBD1 might be the D (6 bases). V lost 0 bases and J 0 bases, leaving 12 bases between the germline ends. Germline assignment: CDR1 SGHDT and CDR2 YYEEEE. The CDR3 contains 16 residues. The CDR3 DNA follows: TGTGCCAGCAGCTTGGAGGGGGGGATCATGAACACTGAAGCTTTCTTT. Translation: CASSLEGGIMNTEAFF.

This clone was observed a handful of times. The CDR3 loop reads CASRQLPTGPNEQFF. The CDR3 region has the DNA TGTGCCAGCAGGCAACTTCCAACAGGCCCCAATGAGCAGTTCTTC. The V gene is TRBV2, the J gene TRBJ2-1, with D tentatively TRBD1 (5 bases). Germline values: CDR1 SNHLY, CDR2 FYNNEI. V shed 6 bases and J shed 6 bases, with 18 bases lying between them. The CDR3 totals 15 residues.

The V and J genes are TRBV5-4 and TRBJ1-1, with D possibly being TRBD1 (6 bases). Germline CDR1 reads SGHNT; CDR2 reads YYREEE (reference sequence). The CDR3 has 15 amino acids. V was trimmed by 4 bases and J by 1 base, leaving 14 bases between them. CDR3 DNA: TGTGCCAGCAGCACCTCACGGACAGAGAACACTGAAGCTTTCTTT. Amino acids: CASSTSRTENTEAFF.

This clone has more than one count but fewer than ten. The rearrangement uses TRBV27 and TRBJ1-5, with a tentative D call TRBD1 (5 bases). The germline V gene encodes CDR1 MNHEY and CDR2 SMNVEV (reference sequence). The V end lost 10 bases, the J end lost 6 bases, and 16 bases lay between the germline ends. The CDR3 totals 13 residues. CDR3: CAIGGEAGQPQHF. CDR3 coding DNA: TGTGCCATCGGAGGGGAGGCAGGTCAGCCCCAGCATTTT.

This clone was counted only a few times. The V and J genes are TRBV4-2 and TRBJ2-7; 10 nucleotides agree with TRBD2. The CDR3 spans 16 residues. Germline CDR1 reads LGHNA; CDR2 reads YNFKEQ. The V segment lost 1 base and the J segment 3 bases; nucleotides outside the gene matches: 6. The CDR3 sequence: CASSQGLAGTNYEQYF. The CDR3 coding sequence is TGTGCCAGCAGCCAAGGACTAGCGGGTACCAACTACGAGCAGTACTTC.

The J gene is TRBJ2-5, the V gene TRBV19; 8 bases match TRBD2. The CDR3 totals 16 residues. Germline V gene lookup returns CDR1 LNHDA and CDR2 SQIVND (reference sequence). With V trimmed by 3 bases and J by 4 bases, 10 bases remained unmatched. The CDR3 bases are TGTGCCAGTAGTATGGGTCGGGGGGGGATTCGAGAGACCCAGTACTTC. Encoded protein: CASSMGRGGIRETQYF.

The CDR3 nucleotides are TGTGCCAGCAGTGTGGGAGCCTACAATGAGCAGTTCTTC. It encodes CASSVGAYNEQFF. The gene calls are TRBV2 and TRBJ2-1; tentatively, D is TRBD2 (5 bases). Trimming left V 4 bases short and J 2 bases short, with 6 bases between. This CDR3 has 13 amino acids. Germline V gives CDR1 SNHLY, CDR2 FYNNEI.